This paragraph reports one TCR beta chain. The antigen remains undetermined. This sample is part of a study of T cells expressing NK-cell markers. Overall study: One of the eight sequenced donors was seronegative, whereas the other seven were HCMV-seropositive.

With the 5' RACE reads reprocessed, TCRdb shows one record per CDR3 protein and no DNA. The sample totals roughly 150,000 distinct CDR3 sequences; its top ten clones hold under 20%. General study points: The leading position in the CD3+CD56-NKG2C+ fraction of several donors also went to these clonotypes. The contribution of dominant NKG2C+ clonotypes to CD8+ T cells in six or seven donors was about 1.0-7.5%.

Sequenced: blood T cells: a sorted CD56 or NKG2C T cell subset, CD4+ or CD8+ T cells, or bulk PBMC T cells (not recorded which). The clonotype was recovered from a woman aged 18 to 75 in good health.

The CDR3 here is CASSPGRFTGELFF. The chain is built from TRBV7-2 and TRBJ2-2; the D gene TCRdb calls, TRBD1, cannot be checked with no DNA. The germline V gene has CDR1 SGHTA and CDR2 FQGNSA. The CDR3 length is 14 residues.